This T cell receptor beta chain originates from a study of shared clonotypes between healthy human individuals (dated by TCRdb to 2018 to 2021). Turning to the overall study: Two women and a few men aged 18 to 49 years were included in the cohort. For each donor, CD4 naive and CD4 memory were each given three plates, CD8 naive was given two plates, and CD8 memory was given one plate. To estimate repertoire size and how much clonotypes are shared between individuals, the study performed deep sequencing of blood TCR repertoires from a few healthy adults. Different laboratories and diverse techniques were used to prepare libraries and sequence TCR repertoires, to increase sequencing depth and limit assay-specific biases. Per donor, leukapheresis produced somewhere between about 0.85 and 10 billion PBMCs.

The cysteine opens and the phenylalanine closes a CDR3 of 15 amino acids. Only the CDR3 DNA is retained, 45 bases long and in frame from the first base. The germline V gene gives CDR1 as MGHRA and CDR2 as YSYEKL. The trim is 3 bases for V and 6 bases for J, with a gap of 15 bases between the germline ends. For this clone: The clone's antigen remains unknown. No much larger clone is present one base from it, and per-base qualities are unavailable.

The donors were healthy, HIV-negative adults with no recently reported acute infections or vaccinations. Only Caucasian adults living in Nashville, Tennessee, USA were represented among the donors. CD4+ T cells were enriched by magnetic negative selection; naive cells were then positively selected on CD45RA, and the negative fraction formed the memory subset. Blood was collected by leukapheresis, and PBMCs were isolated by Ficoll-Histopaque density gradient centrifugation and then cryopreserved in liquid nitrogen vapor phase. Analytical flow cytometry was used to check the purity and quantity of each magnetically sorted T cell population. Each sorted fraction had its genomic DNA isolated and then quantified by UV absorbance on a Nanodrop 2000c. Study-wide conclusions, independent of this receptor: Because the study included only a small number of donors, the genetic and exposure-history diversity represented was limited. Rarefaction of sorted-subset datasets indicated incomplete sequencing despite the large sequencing depth. Clonotypes shared by all four sorted-subset donors showed higher generation probabilities than non-shared clonotypes. Naive subsets generally had larger estimated clonotype richness than memory subsets. Pairwise subsampling led to the expectation that sequencing depth would affect the degree of clonotype sharing among donors. Across a handful of donors, approximately 5% of naive CD4, 3% to 3.5% of naive CD8, 2% to 2.5% of memory CD4, and approximately 0.4% of memory CD8 clonotypes were shared. Only blood was sampled, and tissue TCR repertoires likely differ from those in blood.

Using the deep immunoSEQ assay, TCR CDR3 regions were amplified from genomic DNA by multiplex PCR. Extracted genomic DNA from each cell subset was spread evenly across all wells of several immunoSEQ 96-well plates, with each plate serving as a replicate. Each replicate PCR for sorted subsets received roughly 200 ng genomic DNA, equal to 30,000 or so T cell genomes. Purified libraries were quantified with a Qubit 3.0 fluorometer, sized on a Bioanalyzer 2100, and re-quantified with the KAPA Library Quantification kit. Every immunoSEQ 96-well plate was sequenced on a dedicated single-read 150-cycle Illumina NextSeq 550 flow cell. Per the original workflow: Because the immunoSEQ output included only junctional sequences and no quality scores, the filtering could not be the same as the filtering used for full-length reads. To assign V/J genes and CDR3, sequences were annotated against IMGT germline references using PyIR, a Python wrapper for IgBLAST v1.9. Reads were removed for weak V/J assignments (E-value above 1e-6), missing CDR3, stop codons, out-of-frame junctions, or ambiguous translated residues. V3J clonotypes were defined as sequences sharing the same inferred V gene, J gene, and CDR3 amino acid sequence. To compute the percentage overlap between repertoires, the number of shared unique clonotypes was divided by the size of the smaller repertoire. Repertoire richness was assessed with RTK rarefaction, the Chao1 estimator, and Recon v2.1 estimates of unobserved clonotypes. OLGA was used to compute generation probabilities for all TCRbeta clonotypes that the gDNA method yielded from a handful of donors. The clones in this table, taken by TCRdb from immuneACCESS, are in-frame only. Not every clone is retained; where verified, under half of the shortfall comes from an unresolved V gene, and the cause of the rest is unknown. The DNA was the basis for D and trimming; V, J and clone size are from that table. Present in this sample are roughly 2,300,000 clones, approximately 90% of which were seen just once. The ten largest clones add up to approximately 0.41% of the sample.

The TCR originated in a man younger than 35 in good health. Some clones in this sample may be carry-over from other donors' samples. The sequenced sample consisted of naive CD4+ T cells from PBMCs. The sample's cell subset or site label is to be understood as: CD45RA+ positively selected. This chain is built from TRBV4-1 and TRBJ1-5, with the D gene uncertain. The DNA is TGCGCCAGCAGCCAGACGGGTACTAAGGGTCAGCCCCAGCATTTT. Translated, it reads CASSQTGTKGQPQHF.